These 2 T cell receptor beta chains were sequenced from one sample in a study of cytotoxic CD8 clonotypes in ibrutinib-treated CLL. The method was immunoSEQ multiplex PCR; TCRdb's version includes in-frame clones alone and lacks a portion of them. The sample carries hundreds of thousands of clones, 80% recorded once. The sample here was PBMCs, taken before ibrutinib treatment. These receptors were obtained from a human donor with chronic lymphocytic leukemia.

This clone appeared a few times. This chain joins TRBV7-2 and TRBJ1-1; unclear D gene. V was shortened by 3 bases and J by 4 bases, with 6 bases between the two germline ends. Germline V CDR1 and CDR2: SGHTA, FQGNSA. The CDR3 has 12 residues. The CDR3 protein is CASSFAPTEAFF. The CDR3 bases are TGTGCCAGCAGCTTCGCTCCCACTGAAGCTTTCTTT.

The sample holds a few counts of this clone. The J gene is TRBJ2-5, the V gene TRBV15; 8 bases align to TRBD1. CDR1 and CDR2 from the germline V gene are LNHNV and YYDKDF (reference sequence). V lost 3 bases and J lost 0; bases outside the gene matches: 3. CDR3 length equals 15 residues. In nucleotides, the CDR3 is TGTGCCACCAGCAGGGGGACAGGCTACCAAGAGACCCAGTACTTC. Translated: CATSRGTGYQETQYF. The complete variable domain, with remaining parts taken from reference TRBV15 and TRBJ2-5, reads DAMVIQNPRYQVTQFGKPVTLSCSQTLNHNVMYWYQQKSSQAPKLLFHYYDKDFNNEADTPDNFQSRRPNTSFCFLDIRSPGLGDTAMYLCATSRGTGYQETQYFGPGTRLLVL.